The clone carrying this TCR beta chain was observed a handful of times. Its specificity is unknown. The same CDR3 can be traced to other DNA sequences in this sample. These data come from a study of beta chain features in type 1 diabetes. One heparinised blood draw averaging roughly 120 mL was given by each donor. This CDR3 is built from 13 residues. Germline V gives CDR1 KGHSH, CDR2 LQKENI. Trimming removed 2 bases at V and 0 bases at J, with 3 bases between. All of the isolated RNA was reverse transcribed, so expressed TCRB transcripts were sequenced. Sequencing was performed with immunoSEQ multiplex PCR; in TCRdb, only in-frame clones are kept and a portion is missing. This table holds about 180,000 clones, more than 10% found once. Findings and limits, study-wide: Researchers could not determine here whether HLA type influences TCRB rearrangement.

The clonotype comes from a woman younger than 30 in good health. This chain joins TRBV18 and TRBJ2-3; no clear D. Source material: central memory CD4+ T cells from blood. CDR3 sequence reads: CASSPSSTDTQYF. The CDR3 DNA follows: TGTGCCAGCTCACCATCGAGCACAGATACGCAGTATTTT.